This T cell receptor (beta chain) came from a study of shared clonotypes between healthy human individuals. This clone showed up just a few times. The V segment lost 4 bases and the J segment 7 bases; nucleotides outside the gene matches: 9. There are 16 residues in the CDR3. From germline, CDR1 is LGHNA and CDR2 YNFKEQ. Sequenced by immunoSEQ multiplex PCR; TCRdb stores in-frame clones only, minus some. The data contain 2 million to 3 million clones, roughly 93% of them singletons. The source is a man aged 18 to 29 in good health. Some clones in this sample may be carry-over from other donors' samples. The sequenced material came from naive CD4+ T cells from PBMCs. Subset specified: CD45RA+ positively selected. The rearrangement uses TRBV4-2 and TRBJ1-5; TRBD1 matches at 11 bases. CDR3 residues: CASSPYGQGAGQPQHF. The CDR3 DNA is TGTGCCAGCAGCCCCTACGGACAGGGGGCAGGACAGCCCCAGCATTTT.